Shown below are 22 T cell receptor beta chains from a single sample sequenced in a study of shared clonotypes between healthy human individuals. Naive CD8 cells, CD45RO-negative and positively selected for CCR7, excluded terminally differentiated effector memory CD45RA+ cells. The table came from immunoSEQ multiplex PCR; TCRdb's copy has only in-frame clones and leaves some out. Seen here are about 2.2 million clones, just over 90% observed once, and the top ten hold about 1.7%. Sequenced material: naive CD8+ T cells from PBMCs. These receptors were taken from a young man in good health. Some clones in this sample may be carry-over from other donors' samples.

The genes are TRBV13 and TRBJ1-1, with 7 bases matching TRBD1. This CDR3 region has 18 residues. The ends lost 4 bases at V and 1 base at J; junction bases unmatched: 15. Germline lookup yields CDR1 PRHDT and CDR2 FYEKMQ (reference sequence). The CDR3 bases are TGTGCCAGCAGCTGGTCCTCTAGGATCAACAGGGGGAACACTGAAGCTTTCTTT. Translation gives CASSWSSRINRGNTEAFF.

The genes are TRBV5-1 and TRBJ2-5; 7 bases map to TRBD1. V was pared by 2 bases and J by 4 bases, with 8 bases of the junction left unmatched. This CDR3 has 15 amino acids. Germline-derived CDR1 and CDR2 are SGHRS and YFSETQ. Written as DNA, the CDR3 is TGCGCCAGCAGCTTTACAGACAGGGCCCGAGAGACCCAGTACTTC. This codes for CASSFTDRARETQYF.

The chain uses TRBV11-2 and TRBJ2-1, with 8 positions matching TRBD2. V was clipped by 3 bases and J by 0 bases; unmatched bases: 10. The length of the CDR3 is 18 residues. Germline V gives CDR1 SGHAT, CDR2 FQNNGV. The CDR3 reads CASSFSGTAAYSYNEQFF. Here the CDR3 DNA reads TGTGCCAGCAGCTTTAGCGGGACGGCCGCATACTCCTACAATGAGCAGTTCTTC.

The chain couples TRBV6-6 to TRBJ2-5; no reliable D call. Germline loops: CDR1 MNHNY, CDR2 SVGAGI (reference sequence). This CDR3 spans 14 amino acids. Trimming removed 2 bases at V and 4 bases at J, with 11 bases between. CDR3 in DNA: TGTGCCAGCAGTTACCGTTTTCCGGGAGAGACCCAGTACTTC. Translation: CASSYRFPGETQYF.

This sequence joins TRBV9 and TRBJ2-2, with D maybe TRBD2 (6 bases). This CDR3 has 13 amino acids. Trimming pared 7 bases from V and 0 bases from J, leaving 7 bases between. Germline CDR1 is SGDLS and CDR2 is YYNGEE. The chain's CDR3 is CASAGSNTGELFF. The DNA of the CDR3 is TGTGCCAGCGCGGGGTCGAACACCGGGGAGCTGTTTTTT.

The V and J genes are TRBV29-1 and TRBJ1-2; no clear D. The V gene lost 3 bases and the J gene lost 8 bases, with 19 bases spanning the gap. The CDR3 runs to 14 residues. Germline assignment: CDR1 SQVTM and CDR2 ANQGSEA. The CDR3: CSVDAWARNMGYTF. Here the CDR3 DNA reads TGCAGCGTTGACGCCTGGGCGCGAAATATGGGCTACACCTTC.

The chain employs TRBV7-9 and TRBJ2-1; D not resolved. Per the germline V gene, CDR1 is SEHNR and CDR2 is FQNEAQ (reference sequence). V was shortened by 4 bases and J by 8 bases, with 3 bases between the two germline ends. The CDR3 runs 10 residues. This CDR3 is CASSSHEQFF. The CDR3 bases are TGTGCCAGCAGCTCCCATGAGCAGTTCTTC. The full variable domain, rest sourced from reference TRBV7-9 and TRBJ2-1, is DTGVSQNPRHKITKRGQNVTFRCDPISEHNRLYWYRQTLGQGPEFLTYFQNEAQLEKSRLLSDRFSAERPKGSFSTLEIQRTEQGDSAMYLCASSSHEQFFGPGTRLTVL.

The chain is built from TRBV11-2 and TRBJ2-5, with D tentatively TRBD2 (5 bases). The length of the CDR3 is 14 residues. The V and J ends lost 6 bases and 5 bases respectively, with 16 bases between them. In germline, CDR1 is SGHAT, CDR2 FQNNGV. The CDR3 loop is CASSFRDPSETQYF. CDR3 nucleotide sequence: TGTGCCAGCAGTTTCCGGGATCCCAGTGAGACCCAGTACTTC.

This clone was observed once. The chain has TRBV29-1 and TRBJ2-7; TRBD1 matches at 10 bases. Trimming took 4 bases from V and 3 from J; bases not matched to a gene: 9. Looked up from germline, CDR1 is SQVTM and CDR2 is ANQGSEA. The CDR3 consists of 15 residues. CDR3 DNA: TGCAGCGTTGGCAAAATGGGGGACAGGGGCTACGAGCAGTACTTC. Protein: CSVGKMGDRGYEQYF.

CDR3 loop: CASSLGDRPFYEQYF. The CDR3 region has the DNA TGTGCCAGCAGCTTAGGGGACAGACCTTTCTACGAGCAGTACTTC. The rearrangement joins TRBV7-6 to TRBJ2-7; 7 bases are a match to TRBD1. V lost 1 base and J lost 3; bases outside the gene matches: 6. CDR3 length: 15 residues. CDR1 and CDR2 (germline): SGHVS, FNYEAQ.

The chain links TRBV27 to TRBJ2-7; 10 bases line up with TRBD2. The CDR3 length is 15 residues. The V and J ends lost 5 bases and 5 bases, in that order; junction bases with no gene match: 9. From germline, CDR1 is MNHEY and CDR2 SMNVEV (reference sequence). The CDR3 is CASSIGLGTSDEQYF. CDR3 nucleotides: TGTGCCAGCAGTATCGGGCTGGGGACTAGCGACGAGCAGTACTTC.

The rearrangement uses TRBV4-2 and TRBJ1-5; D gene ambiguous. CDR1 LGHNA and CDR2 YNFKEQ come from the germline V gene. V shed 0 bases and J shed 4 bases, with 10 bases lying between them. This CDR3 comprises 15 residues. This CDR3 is CASSQEAVSNQPQHF. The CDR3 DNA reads TGTGCCAGCAGCCAAGAGGCGGTCAGTAATCAGCCCCAGCATTTT.

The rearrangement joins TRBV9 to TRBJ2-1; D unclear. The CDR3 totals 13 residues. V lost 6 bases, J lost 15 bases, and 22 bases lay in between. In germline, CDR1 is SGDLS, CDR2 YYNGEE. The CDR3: CASTPDLSAPPFF. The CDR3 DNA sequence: TGTGCCAGCACCCCGGATTTGTCGGCCCCCCCGTTCTTC.

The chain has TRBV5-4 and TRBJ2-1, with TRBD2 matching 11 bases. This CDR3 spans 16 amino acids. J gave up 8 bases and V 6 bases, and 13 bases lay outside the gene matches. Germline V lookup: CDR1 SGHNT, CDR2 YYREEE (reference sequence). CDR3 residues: CASKEMSSGRMDEQFF. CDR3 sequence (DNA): TGTGCCAGCAAGGAGATGTCTAGCGGGAGGATGGATGAGCAGTTCTTC. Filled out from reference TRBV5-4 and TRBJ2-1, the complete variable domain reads ETGVTQSPTHLIKTRGQQVTLRCSSQSGHNTVSWYQQALGQGPQFIFQYYREEENGRGNFPPRFSGLQFPNYSSELNVNALELDDSALYLCASKEMSSGRMDEQFFGPGTRLTVL.

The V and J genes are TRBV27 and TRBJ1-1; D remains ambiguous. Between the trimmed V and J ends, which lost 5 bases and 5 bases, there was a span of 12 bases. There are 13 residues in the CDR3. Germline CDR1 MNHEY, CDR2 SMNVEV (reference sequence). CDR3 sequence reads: CASSPLGMTEAFF. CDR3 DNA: TGTGCCAGCAGTCCTTTGGGCATGACTGAAGCTTTCTTT.

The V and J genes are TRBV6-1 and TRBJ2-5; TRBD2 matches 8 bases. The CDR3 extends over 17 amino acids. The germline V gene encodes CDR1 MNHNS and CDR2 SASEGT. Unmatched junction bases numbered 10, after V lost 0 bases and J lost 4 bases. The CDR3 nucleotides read TGTGCCAGCAGTGAAGCGGTTAGCGGGATTGGAGTAGAGACCCAGTACTTC. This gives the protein CASSEAVSGIGVETQYF.

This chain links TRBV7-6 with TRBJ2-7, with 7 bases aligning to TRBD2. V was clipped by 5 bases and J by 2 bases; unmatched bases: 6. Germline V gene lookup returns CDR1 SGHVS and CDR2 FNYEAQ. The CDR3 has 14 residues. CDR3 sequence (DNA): TGTGCCAGCAGCCCGGGGGGTGAGGCCTACGAGCAGTACTTC. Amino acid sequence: CASSPGGEAYEQYF.

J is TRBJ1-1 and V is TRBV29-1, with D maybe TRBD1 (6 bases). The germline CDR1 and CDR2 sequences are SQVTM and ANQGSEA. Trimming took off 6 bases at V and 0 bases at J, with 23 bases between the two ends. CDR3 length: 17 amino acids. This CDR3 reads CSVRGAVRSLMNTEAFF. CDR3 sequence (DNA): TGCAGCGTGAGGGGGGCAGTCCGCTCCCTCATGAACACTGAAGCTTTCTTT.

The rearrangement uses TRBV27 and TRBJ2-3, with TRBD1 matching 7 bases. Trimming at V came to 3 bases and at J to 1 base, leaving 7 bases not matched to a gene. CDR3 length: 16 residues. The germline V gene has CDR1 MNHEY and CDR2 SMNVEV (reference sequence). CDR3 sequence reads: CASSFLPGQGTDTQYF. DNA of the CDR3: TGTGCCAGCAGTTTCCTACCAGGACAGGGCACAGATACGCAGTATTTT.

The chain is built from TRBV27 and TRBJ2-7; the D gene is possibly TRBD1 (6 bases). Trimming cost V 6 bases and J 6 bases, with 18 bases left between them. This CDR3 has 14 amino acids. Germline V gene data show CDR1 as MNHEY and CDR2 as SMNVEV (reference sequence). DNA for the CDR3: TGTGCCAGCAGCTCCACGGGTAGGGGGACCGAGCAGTACTTC. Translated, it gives CASSSTGRGTEQYF.

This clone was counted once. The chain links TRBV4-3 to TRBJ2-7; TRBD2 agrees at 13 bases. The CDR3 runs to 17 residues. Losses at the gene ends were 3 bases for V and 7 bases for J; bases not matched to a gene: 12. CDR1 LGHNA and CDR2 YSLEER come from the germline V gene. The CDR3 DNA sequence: TGCGCCAGCAGCCAGGGACTAGCGGGATTAGAGATGGGTGAGCAGTACTTC. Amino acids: CASSQGLAGLEMGEQYF.

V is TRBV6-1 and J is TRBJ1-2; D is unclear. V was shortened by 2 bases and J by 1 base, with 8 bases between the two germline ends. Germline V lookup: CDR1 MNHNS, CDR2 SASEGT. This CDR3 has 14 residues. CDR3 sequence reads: CASSESGSNYGYTF. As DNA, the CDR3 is TGTGCCAGCAGTGAATCAGGCAGTAACTATGGCTACACCTTC.